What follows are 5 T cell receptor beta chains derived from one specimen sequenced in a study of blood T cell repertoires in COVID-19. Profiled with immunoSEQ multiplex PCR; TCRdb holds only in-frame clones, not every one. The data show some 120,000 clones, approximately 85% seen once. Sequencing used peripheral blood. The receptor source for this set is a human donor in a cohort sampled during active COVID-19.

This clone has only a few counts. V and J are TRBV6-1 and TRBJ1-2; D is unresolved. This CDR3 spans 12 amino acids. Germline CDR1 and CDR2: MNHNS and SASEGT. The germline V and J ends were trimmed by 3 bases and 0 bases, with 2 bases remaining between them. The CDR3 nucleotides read TGTGCCAGCAGTGACACTAACTATGGCTACACCTTC. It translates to CASSDTNYGYTF.

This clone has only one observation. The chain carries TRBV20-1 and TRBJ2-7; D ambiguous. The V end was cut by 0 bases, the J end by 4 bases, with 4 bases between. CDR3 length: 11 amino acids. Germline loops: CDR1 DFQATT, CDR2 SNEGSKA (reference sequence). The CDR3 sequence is CSARDQYEQYF. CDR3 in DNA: TGCAGTGCTAGAGATCAATACGAGCAGTACTTC.

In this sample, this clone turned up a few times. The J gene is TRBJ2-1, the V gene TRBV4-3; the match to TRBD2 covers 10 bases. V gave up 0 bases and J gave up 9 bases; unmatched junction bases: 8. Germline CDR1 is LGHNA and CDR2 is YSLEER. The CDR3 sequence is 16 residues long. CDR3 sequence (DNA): TGCGCCAGCAGCCAAGATCCCCTAGCGGGGGCGCTTGAGCAGTTCTTC. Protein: CASSQDPLAGALEQFF.

CDR3 region: CASSSRGGAGETQYF. The CDR3 coding sequence is TGCGCCAGCAGCTCGAGAGGGGGCGCGGGAGAGACCCAGTACTTC. The chain recombines TRBV5-1 with TRBJ2-5, with TRBD1 matching over 7 bases. The V gene end was trimmed by 3 bases and the J gene end by 4 bases; junction bases not matched to a gene: 9. The CDR3 sequence is 15 residues long. Germline V CDR1 and CDR2: SGHRS, YFSETQ.

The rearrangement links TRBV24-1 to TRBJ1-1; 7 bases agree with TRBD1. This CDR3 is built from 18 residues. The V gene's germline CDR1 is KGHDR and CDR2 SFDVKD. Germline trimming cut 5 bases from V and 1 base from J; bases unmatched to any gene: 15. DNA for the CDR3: TGTGCCACCAGTGGCCAATCGACAGGGAGCCCAGAGAACACTGAAGCTTTCTTT. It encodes CATSGQSTGSPENTEAFF.